This passage covers 32 T cell receptor beta chains from one sample sequenced in a study of identical twins. TCRdb used MiXCR to reprocess the 5' RACE reads, holding one entry per CDR3 protein. This sample has 410,000 or so distinct CDR3 sequences; about a fifth occur once, and the top ten carry more than 10%. The sequenced material came from naive T cells sorted from blood. Receptor source: a man aged 50-60 years in good health.

This chain links TRBV20-1 with TRBJ1-2; 8 bases agree with TRBD1. The V segment lost 6 bases and the J segment 2 bases; nucleotides outside the gene matches: 5. Germline CDR1 reads DFQATT; CDR2 reads SNEGSKA (reference sequence). This CDR3 spans 13 amino acids. The CDR3 DNA is TGCAGTGCGGGCCGGGACAGGAACTATGGCTACACCTTC. Its protein is CSAGRDRNYGYTF.

The sample holds many counts of this clonotype. The chain recombines TRBV25-1 with TRBJ2-1; TRBD2 might be the D (6 bases). The CDR3 spans 17 residues. The germline CDR1 and CDR2 sequences are MGHDK and SYGVNS. The V gene lost 3 bases and the J gene lost 4 bases, with 19 bases spanning the gap. The CDR3 nucleotides read TGTGCCAGCAGTGATTCGACCGGAGGGACGGCATACAATGAGCAGTTCTTC. It specifies CASSDSTGGTAYNEQFF. The full variable domain, in which reference TRBV25-1 and TRBJ2-1 provide the parts outside the CDR3, is EADIYQTPRYLVIGTGKKITLECSQTMGHDKMYWYQQDPGMELHLIHYSYGVNSTEKGDLSSESTVSRIRTEHFPLTLESARPSHTSQYLCASSDSTGGTAYNEQFFGPGTRLTVL.

This chain links TRBV6-1 with TRBJ2-1; the D gene is possibly TRBD1 (5 bases). The length of the CDR3 is 14 residues. Germline CDR1 and CDR2: MNHNS and SASEGT. Trimming shortened V by 6 bases and J by 7 bases, and 16 bases separated the two germline ends. CDR3 protein: CASRRKTVLNEQFF. The CDR3 DNA is TGTGCCAGCAGGCGTAAGACAGTGTTAAATGAGCAGTTCTTC.

The chain links TRBV11-2 to TRBJ2-1, with 11 bases fitting TRBD2. The CDR3 contains 18 residues. CDR1 SGHAT and CDR2 FQNNGV come from the germline V gene. The V and J ends lost 6 bases and 2 bases, in that order; junction bases with no gene match: 12. The CDR3 loop reads CASRQLAGEGGTYNEQFF. CDR3 coding DNA: TGTGCCAGCAGACAACTAGCGGGAGAGGGTGGGACCTACAATGAGCAGTTCTTC.

The chain carries TRBV11-2 and TRBJ2-1; D could derive from TRBD1 or TRBD2 (6 bases each). The CDR3 covers 16 residues. The ends were cut back, 4 bases at V and 1 base at J, with 14 bases in the middle. Germline V CDR1 and CDR2: SGHAT, FQNNGV. This chain's CDR3 is CASSSGGLFSYNEQFF. CDR3 bases: TGTGCCAGCAGCTCCGGGGGCCTTTTTTCCTACAATGAGCAGTTCTTC.

This clonotype was recorded at least ten times. V usage is TRBV5-1 and J usage is TRBJ2-1; D might be TRBD1 (6 bases). This CDR3 has 16 residues. Between the trimmed V and J ends, which lost 4 bases and 2 bases, there was a span of 16 bases. Germline V gene sequence: CDR1 SGHRS, CDR2 YFSETQ. The CDR3 bases are TGCGCCAGCAGCCAGGGGAGCCCGATCACCTACAATGAGCAGTTCTTC. Translation: CASSQGSPITYNEQFF.

This chain connects TRBV20-1 to TRBJ1-4, with TRBD1 identical over 10 bases. CDR1 and CDR2 from the germline V gene are DFQATT and SNEGSKA (reference sequence). This CDR3 comprises 15 residues. Germline trimming cut 6 bases from V and 7 bases from J; bases unmatched to any gene: 11. In nucleotides, the CDR3 is TGCAGTGCCAACGACAGGGGGCGGAGTAGTGAAAAACTGTTTTTT. Translated: CSANDRGRSSEKLFF.

This clonotype has ten or more counts. Written as DNA, the CDR3 is TGTGCCAGCAGCTTAGCAGCCGATTCAGGAGCTTTCTTT. Protein sequence: CASSLAADSGAFF. The V call is TRBV7-9, the J call TRBJ1-1; D gene unclear. V gave up 0 bases and J gave up 10 bases, with 12 bases separating them. The length of the CDR3 is 13 residues. Germline values: CDR1 SEHNR, CDR2 FQNEAQ (reference sequence).

This clonotype was seen a handful of times. This CDR3 reads CASSLRGQGEINSPLHF. The CDR3 DNA is TGTGCCAGCAGCTTACGGGGACAGGGGGAAATTAATTCACCCCTCCACTTT. The V call is TRBV7-2, the J call TRBJ1-6; 11 bases are shared with TRBD1. Germline CDR1 is SGHTA and CDR2 is FQGNSA. There are 17 residues in the CDR3. V shed 2 bases and J 6 bases; nucleotides not matched to a gene: 6.

CDR3: CSATDRVNEKLFF. The CDR3 nucleotides read TGCAGTGCTACGGACAGGGTGAATGAAAAACTGTTTTTT. The V call is TRBV20-1, the J call TRBJ1-4; TRBD1 matches 8 bases. The CDR3 runs 13 residues. The J segment lost 5 bases and the V segment lost 4 bases, leaving 3 bases of the junction unmatched. Per the germline V gene, CDR1 is DFQATT and CDR2 is SNEGSKA (reference sequence).

This chain links TRBV6-5 with TRBJ2-2, with D uncertain. From germline, CDR1 is MNHEY and CDR2 SVGAGI. V was clipped by 6 bases and J by 9 bases, with 11 bases between them. There are 12 residues in the CDR3. CDR3 nucleotide sequence: TGTGCCAGCAGCCCCGCCAAATGGGAGCTGTTTTTT. This gives the protein CASSPAKWELFF.

This clonotype was counted between two and nine times. This chain links TRBV20-1 with TRBJ2-7; a weak D match, TRBD1 (5 bases). The CDR3 runs to 15 residues. CDR1 and CDR2 from the germline V gene are DFQATT and SNEGSKA (reference sequence). Trimming stripped 0 bases from V and 6 bases from J, with 18 bases between. The CDR3 region is CSARDLQGSRAEQYF. DNA of the CDR3: TGCAGTGCTAGAGATCTTCAGGGTTCAAGGGCCGAGCAGTACTTC.

This clonotype was picked up a small number of times. The genes are TRBV5-1 and TRBJ1-2, with a possible D match to TRBD1 (5 bases). V shed 4 bases and J shed 1 base, with 11 bases lying between them. The V gene's germline CDR1 is SGHRS and CDR2 YFSETQ. This CDR3 contains 14 residues. CDR3 coding DNA: TGCGCCAGCAGCACGGACGGGGGTAACTATGGCTACACCTTC. Its protein is CASSTDGGNYGYTF.

The CDR3 reads CAIRRDREVLFF. DNA for the CDR3: TGTGCCATCAGGCGGGACAGGGAGGTGCTGTTTTTT. The rearrangement joins TRBV10-3 to TRBJ2-2; 9 nucleotides match TRBD1. The CDR3 has 12 amino acids. The germline V gene has CDR1 ENHRY and CDR2 SYGVKD. The V segment lost 6 bases and the J segment 13 bases; nucleotides outside the gene matches: 6.

This clonotype was recorded many times. This chain joins TRBV20-1 and TRBJ1-5; 8 positions agree with TRBD1. Losses at the gene ends were 2 bases for V and 6 bases for J; bases not matched to a gene: 9. The germline V gene encodes CDR1 DFQATT and CDR2 SNEGSKA (reference sequence). The CDR3 totals 15 residues. Here the CDR3 reads CSARSGQGASQPQHF. CDR3 DNA sequence: TGCAGTGCTAGATCCGGACAGGGAGCGTCTCAGCCCCAGCATTTT.

This clonotype appeared many times. V usage is TRBV29-1 and J usage is TRBJ2-7, with D hard to call. The CDR3 is 11 residues long. CDR1 SQVTM and CDR2 ANQGSEA come from the germline V gene. V gave up 4 bases and J gave up 4 bases, with 8 bases separating them. The CDR3 sequence is CSVASAYEQYF. In DNA, the CDR3 is TGCAGCGTTGCGTCAGCGTACGAGCAGTACTTC.

The rearrangement links TRBV15 to TRBJ1-5; D unclear. There are 13 residues in the CDR3. The germline V gene has CDR1 LNHNV and CDR2 YYDKDF (reference sequence). V was cut by 5 bases and J by 1 base, with 6 bases left in between. The CDR3 spells CATSPDSNQPQHF. As DNA, the CDR3 is TGTGCCACCAGCCCAGACAGCAATCAGCCCCAGCATTTT.

Many counts were recorded for this clonotype. The rearrangement uses TRBV20-1 and TRBJ2-5, with 7 bases matching TRBD2. The CDR3 has 13 amino acids. CDR1 is DFQATT and CDR2 is SNEGSKA in the germline V gene (reference sequence). V shed 1 base, J shed 5 bases, and the junction held 4 bases outside the gene matches. CDR3 protein: CSARAGGTETQYF. For the CDR3, the DNA is TGCAGTGCTAGAGCGGGAGGAACTGAGACCCAGTACTTC.

The chain has TRBV3-1 and TRBJ2-7; no definite D call. V was trimmed by 2 bases and J by 6 bases, leaving 11 bases between them. The CDR3 is made up of 13 amino acids. Germline-derived CDR1 and CDR2 are LGHDT and YNNKEL (reference sequence). Here the CDR3 reads CASSQFQESEQYF. For the CDR3, the DNA is TGTGCCAGCAGCCAATTCCAGGAGAGCGAGCAGTACTTC.

This chain joins TRBV2 and TRBJ2-5; 7 bases align to TRBD1. Germline values: CDR1 SNHLY, CDR2 FYNNEI. V shed 6 bases and J 2 bases; nucleotides not matched to a gene: 6. The CDR3 is made up of 14 amino acids. For the CDR3, the DNA is TGTGCCAGCAGCGGGACAGAAAAACAAGAGACCCAGTACTTC. Translating gives CASSGTEKQETQYF.

This clonotype has only a few counts. The rearrangement joins TRBV4-3 to TRBJ2-7, with TRBD1 identical over 7 bases. CDR1 is LGHNA and CDR2 is YSLEER in the germline V gene. The CDR3 contains 16 residues. Unmatched junction bases numbered 10, after V lost 1 base and J lost 4 bases. The CDR3: CASSQARAGGLYEQYF. In nucleotides, the CDR3 is TGCGCCAGCAGCCAAGCTCGGGCAGGGGGTCTTTACGAGCAGTACTTC.

The chain uses TRBV5-1 and TRBJ2-2; D gene uncertain. Germline V gene lookup returns CDR1 SGHRS and CDR2 YFSETQ. V lost 5 bases to trimming and J lost 4 bases, with 12 bases between them. This CDR3 has 14 amino acids. The CDR3 DNA reads TGCGCCAGCAGTATAGAGATCGGCACCGGGGAGCTGTTTTTT. It codes for CASSIEIGTGELFF.

The sample holds a few counts of this clonotype. The chain employs TRBV20-1 and TRBJ2-5; 13 bases are a match to TRBD2. V shed 5 bases, J shed 4 bases, and the junction held 4 bases outside the gene matches. Germline V gives CDR1 DFQATT, CDR2 SNEGSKA (reference sequence). The CDR3 extends over 14 amino acids. The CDR3 reads CSAQLAGGRETQYF. CDR3 DNA sequence: TGCAGTGCTCAACTAGCGGGAGGGCGAGAGACCCAGTACTTC.

This clonotype was detected ten times or more. V and J are TRBV29-1 and TRBJ2-3; 16 bases agree with TRBD2. Germline V lookup: CDR1 SQVTM, CDR2 ANQGSEA. Losses at the gene ends were 6 bases for V and 9 bases for J; bases not matched to a gene: 9. There are 15 residues in the CDR3. The CDR3 loop is CSVPGTSGRARTQYF. In DNA, the CDR3 is TGCAGCGTACCTGGGACTAGCGGGAGGGCCCGAACGCAGTATTTT.

This clonotype was observed many times. V is TRBV11-2 and J is TRBJ1-1; TRBD1 matches 7 bases. CDR3 length equals 14 residues. In germline, CDR1 is SGHAT, CDR2 FQNNGV. V trimming: 4 bases; J trimming: 1 base; junction bases outside the gene matches: 3. CDR3: CASSSRTGNTEAFF. CDR3 nucleotides: TGTGCCAGCAGCTCCCGGACAGGGAACACTGAAGCTTTCTTT.

This clonotype was counted at least ten times. J is TRBJ1-3 and V is TRBV27; 9 bases fit TRBD1. CDR3 length: 16 residues. Germline V gives CDR1 MNHEY, CDR2 SMNVEV (reference sequence). The junction had 8 bases not matched to a gene; V was cut back by 4 bases and J by 4 bases. The CDR3 sequence is CASSSLPGQGGNTIYF. The CDR3 nucleotides are TGTGCCAGCAGTTCGTTACCGGGACAGGGAGGAAACACCATATATTTT.

V is TRBV28 and J is TRBJ2-3, with D possibly being TRBD1 (6 bases). The CDR3 length is 18 residues. Germline CDR1 reads MDHEN; CDR2 reads SYDVKM. Trimming shortened V by 5 bases and J by 8 bases, and 29 bases separated the two germline ends. The CDR3 loop is CASSLFNRDRHPRGTQYF. CDR3 DNA: TGTGCCAGCAGTCTATTCAATCGGGACCGGCACCCCAGGGGTACGCAGTATTTT.

This clonotype was found a few times. V is TRBV7-9 and J is TRBJ2-1, with 10 bases fitting TRBD1. CDR1 is SEHNR and CDR2 is FQNEAQ in the germline V gene (reference sequence). This CDR3 has 16 residues. Trimming took 5 bases from V and 4 from J; bases not matched to a gene: 8. DNA for the CDR3: TGTGCCAGCAGCCGGAGACAGGGGGCGCGGTACAATGAGCAGTTCTTC. Amino acid sequence: CASSRRQGARYNEQFF.

In its sample, this clonotype was seen a few times. The gene calls are TRBV29-1 and TRBJ1-2; D ambiguous. The CDR3 is 11 amino acids. Germline CDR1 and CDR2: SQVTM and ANQGSEA. With 5 bases removed from V and 5 bases from J, the gap between germline ends came to 9 bases. CDR3 coding DNA: TGCAGCGTTCTCAACGATTATGGCTACACCTTC. As protein: CSVLNDYGYTF.

This clonotype has a count of ten or more. V is TRBV12-3 or TRBV12-4 and J is TRBJ2-7; D might be TRBD1 (6 bases). The CDR3 is 14 residues long. The V end was cut by 0 bases, the J end by 4 bases, with 10 bases between. Here the CDR3 DNA reads TGTGCCAGCAGTTTAGCCTACAGGGAGTACGAGCAGTACTTC. Its protein is CASSLAYREYEQYF.

The chain is built from TRBV7-9 and TRBJ2-1; no clear D. V lost 7 bases to trimming and J lost 13 bases, with 8 bases between them. The CDR3 extends over 9 amino acids. CDR1 is SEHNR and CDR2 is FQNEAQ in the germline V gene (reference sequence). Written as DNA, the CDR3 is TGTGCCAGCATCCCCGACCAGTTCTTC. It yields the protein CASIPDQFF.

This clonotype has a handful of counts. The V and J genes are TRBV29-1 and TRBJ2-7; the D is unclear. The CDR3 runs to 12 residues. V lost 6 bases, J lost 3 bases, and 12 bases lay in between. Germline CDR1 reads SQVTM; CDR2 reads ANQGSEA. CDR3 region: CSVVIRGYEQYF. In nucleotides, the CDR3 is TGCAGCGTCGTGATTAGAGGCTACGAGCAGTACTTC.